The 2 T cell receptor beta chains given below trace back to one sample, sequenced in a study of blood T cell repertoires in COVID-19. Generated by immunoSEQ multiplex PCR, the TCRdb table keeps only in-frame clones and is missing some. The repertoire includes approximately 90,000 clones, approximately 86% of them detected once, and 0.95% to 1.5% sits in the top ten. What was sequenced was peripheral blood. All receptors come from a man at least 80 years old with active or convalescent COVID-19.

The chain carries TRBV18 and TRBJ1-5; D gene uncertain. The germline gives CDR1 KGHSH, CDR2 LQKENI. Trimming removed 6 bases from V and 2 bases from J, with 8 bases in between. The CDR3 runs 13 residues. CDR3 sequence: CASSREGNQPQHF. CDR3 in DNA: TGTGCCAGCTCCCGAGAAGGCAATCAGCCCCAGCATTTT.

J is TRBJ2-4 and V is TRBV4-2; 10 bases map to TRBD2. From germline, CDR1 is LGHNA and CDR2 YNFKEQ. J gave up 9 bases and V 3 bases, and 17 bases lay outside the gene matches. CDR3 length: 18 residues. The chain's CDR3 is CASSQLPTRLAGESIQYF. As DNA, the CDR3 is TGTGCCAGCAGCCAGCTCCCGACCCGTCTAGCGGGAGAAAGCATTCAGTACTTC.